The sample holds a few counts of the clone carrying this TCR beta chain. Its antigen is undetermined. Looked up from germline, CDR1 is SGHVS and CDR2 is FNYEAQ. The CDR3 extends over 14 amino acids. V lost 4 bases and J 4 bases, leaving 12 bases between the germline ends. This entry comes from a study of T-cell memory formation after mild COVID-19. Study-wide background: TCR clusters were mostly donor specific.

Findings and caveats of the study: Clones contracting across day 15 to 85 had a balanced CD4/CD8 profile; later expanding clones leaned CD4+.

Constant-segment primers were used for 5'RACE, and the resulting TCR alpha and TCR beta cDNA libraries carried sample barcodes and UMIs. Each CDR3 protein gets one entry after TCRdb re-called the 5' RACE reads with MiXCR. Among around 450,000 distinct CDR3 sequences, approximately 20% were seen once, and the ten largest hold around 8.4%. This TCR was recovered from an adult woman who had mild COVID-19 (a few samples of this study predate the infection). Cell type and time point are not known. The chain employs TRBV7-6 and TRBJ2-3; D remains ambiguous. Specimen: PBMCs or a T cell subset sorted from them (not recorded which). This CDR3 is CASSYLQLSDTQYF. The CDR3 coding sequence is TGTGCCAGCAGCTATCTTCAACTGTCAGATACGCAGTATTTT. The variable domain in full, completed from reference TRBV7-6 and TRBJ2-3, reads GAGVSQSPRYKVTKRGQDVALRCDPISGHVSLYWYRQALGQGPEFLTYFNYEAQQDKSGLPNDRFSAERPEGSISTLTIQRTEQRDSAMYRCASSYLQLSDTQYFGPGTRLTVL.